The TCR beta chain described here comes from a study of cytomegalovirus exposure and HLA in healthy donors. Whole-study results and caveats: Analyses of presence and absence presupposed an approximately uniform sequencing depth across donors. A later analysis appeared to link common viral pathogens to several of the most significant clusters.

The study ran its PCR with 60 Vbeta and 13 Jbeta primers. TCRdb keeps only in-frame clones here, not all; method: immunoSEQ multiplex PCR. The sample carries some 220,000 clones, around 89% recorded once. As concerns this clone: The antigen remains unidentified.

The V segment lost 7 bases and the J segment 5 bases; nucleotides outside the gene matches: 7. In germline, CDR1 is SQVTM, CDR2 ANQGSEA. The CDR3 has 12 amino acids. The chain joins TRBV29-1 to TRBJ1-2, with 7 positions matching TRBD1. This clonotype was obtained from a woman between 18 and 30 years old in good health and CMV-seronegative. Sequenced sample: PBMCs. For the CDR3, the DNA is TGCAGCGCCCTGACAGGGTATTATGGCTACACCTTC. It codes for CSALTGYYGYTF.